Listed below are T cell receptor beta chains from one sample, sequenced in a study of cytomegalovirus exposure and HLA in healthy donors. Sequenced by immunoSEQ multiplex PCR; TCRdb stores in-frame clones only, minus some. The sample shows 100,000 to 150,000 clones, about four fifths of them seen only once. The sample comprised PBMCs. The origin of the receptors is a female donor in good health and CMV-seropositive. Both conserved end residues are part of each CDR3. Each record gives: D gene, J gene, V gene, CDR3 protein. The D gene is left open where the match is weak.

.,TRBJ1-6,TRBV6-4,CASRSSYNSPLHF
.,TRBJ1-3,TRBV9,CASSALSGNTIYF
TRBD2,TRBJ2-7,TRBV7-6,CASSRSGGISYEQYF
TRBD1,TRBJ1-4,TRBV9,CASSLSGTGNEKLFF
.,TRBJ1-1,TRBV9,CASSPMRTVTEAFF
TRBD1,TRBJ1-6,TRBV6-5,CASSYSGDRVGSPLHF
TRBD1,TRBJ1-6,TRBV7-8,CASSRTTGANSPLHF
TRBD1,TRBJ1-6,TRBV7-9,CASSPFTGGSYNSPLHF
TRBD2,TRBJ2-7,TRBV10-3,CAIRITSGEGYEQYF
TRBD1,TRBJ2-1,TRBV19,CASSHSTGVIPNEQFF
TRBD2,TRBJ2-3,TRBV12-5,CASGSPRGGITDTQYF
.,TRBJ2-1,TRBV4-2,CASSQDRLYGGTEFF
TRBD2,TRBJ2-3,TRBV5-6,CASSPGLAGYSDTQYF
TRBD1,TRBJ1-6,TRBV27,CASSSPQALGQGAPLHF
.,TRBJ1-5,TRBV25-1,CASSEGATPNQPQHF
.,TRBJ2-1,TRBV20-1,CSARRLTEQFF
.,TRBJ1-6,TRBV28,CASSLSPGGDGSPLHF
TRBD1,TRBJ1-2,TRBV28,CASSRDRVHGYTF
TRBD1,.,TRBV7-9,CASGTGTTYEQYF
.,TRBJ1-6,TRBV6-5,CASSPDSPYNSPLHF
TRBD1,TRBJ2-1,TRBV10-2,CATQRGTGDHEQFF
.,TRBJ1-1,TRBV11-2,CASSSETMNTEAFF
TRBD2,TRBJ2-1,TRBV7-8,CASSLGAGFSYNEQFF
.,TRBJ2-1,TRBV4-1,CASSHLPGATVGNEQFF
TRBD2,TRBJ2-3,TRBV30,CAWSVGLAVTDTQYF
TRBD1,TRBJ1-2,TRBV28,CASSPPLGRGHGYGYTF
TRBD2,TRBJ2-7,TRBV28,CASSVSGGPSYEQYF
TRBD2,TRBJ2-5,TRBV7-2,CASSLVDLAGGETQYF
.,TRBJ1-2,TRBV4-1,CASSQDPQGYGYTF
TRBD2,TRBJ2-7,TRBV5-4,CASSLRTSDEQYF
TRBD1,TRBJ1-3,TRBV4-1,CASSRRETGGNTIYF
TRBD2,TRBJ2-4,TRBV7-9,CASSLGGVGTKNIQYF
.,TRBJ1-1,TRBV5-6,CASSPLGGAWTEAFF